A single sample gave rise to the 27 T cell receptor beta chains below, sequenced in a study of shared clonotypes between healthy human individuals. Clones were sequenced by immunoSEQ multiplex PCR, and TCRdb holds only the in-frame ones, with some missing. In the table there are about 690,000 clones, 90% of which are singletons. Source material: memory CD8+ T cells from PBMCs. Subset: CD45RO+ cells pooled with CCR7-negative TemRA cells. These receptors were obtained from a man aged 18 to 29 in good health. Some clones in this sample may be carry-over from other donors' samples.

The chain links TRBV15 to TRBJ2-1, with 8 bases lining up with TRBD2. The CDR3 runs to 16 residues. V trimming: 2 bases; J trimming: 9 bases; junction bases outside the gene matches: 12. Germline CDR1 is LNHNV and CDR2 is YYDKDF (reference sequence). CDR3 in amino acids: CATSRRASGQEGEQFF. In DNA, the CDR3 is TGTGCCACCAGCAGACGGGCTAGCGGGCAGGAAGGTGAGCAGTTCTTC.

This rearrangement joins TRBV30 to TRBJ2-7; D possibly uses TRBD1 or TRBD2 (6 bases each). The V end lost 5 bases, the J end lost 4 bases, and 18 bases lay between the germline ends. This CDR3 spans 14 amino acids. Germline CDR1 and CDR2: GTSNPN and SVGIG (reference sequence). This chain's CDR3 is CAWGMGGVWYEQYF. The CDR3 coding sequence is TGTGCCTGGGGGATGGGGGGCGTGTGGTACGAGCAGTACTTC.

V gene TRBV27 combines with J gene TRBJ2-2, with D possibly matching TRBD2 (5 bases). The CDR3 is 18 amino acids. V was trimmed by 4 bases and J by 3 bases, leaving 21 bases between them. CDR1 and CDR2 (germline): MNHEY, SMNVEV (reference sequence). CDR3 protein: CASSSNTGVSGYTGELFF. The CDR3 DNA is TGTGCCAGCAGTTCCAATACTGGGGTATCGGGGTACACCGGGGAGCTGTTTTTT.

The chain is built from TRBV6-1 and TRBJ2-2; no reliable D call. Germline CDR1 MNHNS, CDR2 SASEGT. V lost 6 bases, J lost 4 bases, and 6 bases lay in between. The CDR3 consists of 12 residues. In nucleotides, the CDR3 is TGTGCCAGCAGGTACACCACCGGGGAGCTGTTTTTT. This codes for CASRYTTGELFF.

The V gene is TRBV5-6, the J gene TRBJ2-1, with TRBD1 matching over 8 bases. The CDR3 loop spans 13 amino acids. J was trimmed by 5 bases and V by 3 bases; bases with no gene match: 1. Germline assignment: CDR1 SGHDT and CDR2 YYEEEE. Here the CDR3 reads CASSSTGDNEQFF. The DNA for the CDR3 is TGTGCCAGCAGCTCGACAGGGGACAATGAGCAGTTCTTC.

V usage is TRBV19 and J usage is TRBJ2-1, with D possibly TRBD2 on 7 matching bases. The CDR3 length is 17 residues. The V gene's germline CDR1 is LNHDA and CDR2 SQIVND (reference sequence). V lost 3 bases to trimming and J lost 5 bases, with 20 bases between them. CDR3 nucleotides: TGTGCCAGTAGTATGCGGGCCGCGGGGGCTGGGAACAATGAGCAGTTCTTC. This translates into CASSMRAAGAGNNEQFF.

This chain connects TRBV4-1 to TRBJ2-7; 9 bases agree with TRBD1. The V and J ends lost 1 base and 5 bases, in that order; junction bases with no gene match: 3. Per the germline V gene, CDR1 is MGHRA and CDR2 is YSYEKL. The CDR3 length is 14 residues. The CDR3 DNA is TGCGCCAGCAGCCAAGTCGGACAGGGGCACGAGCAGTACTTC. This gives the protein CASSQVGQGHEQYF.

This clone was counted a single time. The chain couples TRBV4-3 to TRBJ1-2; D not certain. Germline V gene sequence: CDR1 LGHNA, CDR2 YSLEER. V was trimmed by 5 bases and J by 5 bases, leaving 18 bases between them. CDR3 length: 15 residues. CDR3 bases: TGCGCCAGCAGCGGGGTTTCTATAACGGGGTATGGCTACACCTTC. This codes for CASSGVSITGYGYTF.

This chain joins TRBV11-2 and TRBJ2-3; no reliable D call. CDR3 size: 13 residues. V was shortened by 4 bases and J by 3 bases, with 8 bases between the two germline ends. Germline V CDR1 and CDR2: SGHAT, FQNNGV. CDR3 sequence: CASSSELTDTQYF. CDR3 nucleotides: TGTGCCAGCAGCTCCGAGTTGACAGATACGCAGTATTTT.

The chain combines TRBV28 with TRBJ2-3; possible D gene TRBD2, 6 bases. The germline V and J ends were trimmed by 3 bases and 3 bases, with 16 bases remaining between them. The CDR3 is 16 amino acids. Germline V gene data show CDR1 as MDHEN and CDR2 as SYDVKM. The CDR3 DNA reads TGTGCCAGCAGTTTCCTGAGGGTGGGGAGGACAGATACGCAGTATTTT. Its protein product is CASSFLRVGRTDTQYF.

V is TRBV6-1 and J is TRBJ1-3; unclear D gene. The CDR3 spans 13 residues. Germline V gene data show CDR1 as MNHNS and CDR2 as SASEGT. The V end lost 2 bases, the J end lost 3 bases, and 5 bases lay between the germline ends. The CDR3 spells CASSESGGNTIYF. DNA for the CDR3: TGTGCCAGCAGTGAATCTGGTGGAAACACCATATATTTT.

This chain joins TRBV14 and TRBJ1-2, with D maybe TRBD1 (5 bases). The CDR3 sequence is 14 residues long. V lost 5 bases to trimming and J lost 5 bases, with 15 bases between them. Per germline, CDR1 SGHDN and CDR2 FVKESK. The CDR3 DNA is TGTGCCAGCAGCGATTGGGACGCCCGGTATGGCTACACCTTC. As protein: CASSDWDARYGYTF.

The chain employs TRBV27 and TRBJ1-6; no clear D gene. Germline lookup yields CDR1 MNHEY and CDR2 SMNVEV (reference sequence). The V end was cut by 2 bases, the J end by 0 bases, with 8 bases between. The CDR3 runs 16 residues. The CDR3 loop is CASSLIGSSYNSPLHF. The CDR3 DNA reads TGTGCCAGCAGTTTAATCGGGAGCTCCTATAATTCACCCCTCCACTTT.

This clone occurred a few times. The CDR3 bases are TGTGCCAGCGAATTCCGTCTCAATGAGCAGTTCTTC. Amino acids: CASEFRLNEQFF. The V call is TRBV7-9, the J call TRBJ2-1, with D uncertain. With 8 bases removed from V and 6 bases from J, the gap between germline ends came to 11 bases. There are 12 residues in the CDR3. In germline, CDR1 is SEHNR, CDR2 FQNEAQ (reference sequence).

The chain employs TRBV14 and TRBJ2-7; 8 nucleotides agree with TRBD2. Germline lookup yields CDR1 SGHDN and CDR2 FVKESK. The CDR3 has 15 residues. After removal of 1 base from V and 4 bases from J, the junction contained 6 bases not matched to a gene. Here the CDR3 reads CASSQGVAGIYEQYF. The CDR3 coding sequence is TGTGCCAGCAGCCAAGGGGTAGCGGGAATTTACGAGCAGTACTTC.

This clone has just a few counts. The V and J genes are TRBV10-1 and TRBJ2-1, with TRBD2 matching over 13 bases. The CDR3 runs to 14 residues. J lost 9 bases, V lost 5 bases, and 4 bases had no gene match. Germline V gene lookup returns CDR1 WNHNN and CDR2 SYGVQD (reference sequence). In DNA, the CDR3 is TGCGCCAGCAGTTTGGGACTAGCGGGATCTGAGCAGTTCTTC. It translates to CASSLGLAGSEQFF.

This sequence joins TRBV27 and TRBJ2-7; the D is unclear. V was trimmed by 0 bases and J by 0 bases, leaving 12 bases between them. The CDR3 runs to 16 residues. Germline loops: CDR1 MNHEY, CDR2 SMNVEV (reference sequence). The CDR3 DNA reads as TGTGCCAGCAGTTTATCCGACACGCCAAGCTCCTACGAGCAGTACTTC. This gives the protein CASSLSDTPSSYEQYF.

This chain links TRBV6-1 with TRBJ2-1; 8 nucleotides line up with TRBD2. This CDR3 has 15 amino acids. The trim removed 6 bases at V and 8 bases at J, leaving 12 bases unmatched. Looked up from germline, CDR1 is MNHNS and CDR2 is SASEGT. The CDR3 sequence: CASSPLAGTSDEQFF. The CDR3 DNA reads as TGTGCCAGCAGCCCTCTAGCGGGTACTTCAGATGAGCAGTTCTTC.

As for this clone: The sample contains more than one DNA sequence encoding this CDR3. This chain uses TRBV28 with TRBJ1-1; the D is unclear. V dropped 3 bases and J dropped 0 bases, with 5 bases sitting between them. CDR1 and CDR2 (germline): MDHEN, SYDVKM. The CDR3 spans 13 residues. DNA of the CDR3: TGTGCCAGCAGTTTGACGGTGAACACTGAAGCTTTCTTT. It specifies CASSLTVNTEAFF.

The chain recombines TRBV9 with TRBJ2-4, with D perhaps being TRBD1 or TRBD2 (5 bases each). The germline V gene has CDR1 SGDLS and CDR2 YYNGEE. The V and J ends lost 3 bases and 6 bases respectively, with 13 bases between them. This CDR3 contains 14 residues. The CDR3: CASSAPGTANIQYF. As DNA, the CDR3 is TGTGCCAGCAGCGCTCCCGGGACGGCAAACATTCAGTACTTC.

The chain carries TRBV9 and TRBJ1-1; TRBD1 is a possible D gene (5 bases). Germline V gene sequence: CDR1 SGDLS, CDR2 YYNGEE. The V gene lost 0 bases and the J gene lost 2 bases, with 8 bases spanning the gap. The CDR3 extends over 14 amino acids. CDR3 amino acids: CASSVDGGNTEAFF. CDR3 coding DNA: TGTGCCAGCAGCGTAGATGGGGGAAACACTGAAGCTTTCTTT.

V usage is TRBV30 and J usage is TRBJ2-1; 14 nucleotides line up with TRBD2. From germline, CDR1 is GTSNPN and CDR2 SVGIG (reference sequence). The CDR3 loop spans 15 amino acids. The V and J ends lost 5 bases and 4 bases, in that order; junction bases with no gene match: 4. In DNA form, the CDR3 reads TGTGCCTGGGGGACTAGCGGGAGTCGGTACAATGAGCAGTTCTTC. It codes for CAWGTSGSRYNEQFF.

This clone has more than one count but fewer than ten. Other nucleotide sequences from this sample produce the same CDR3. The V call is TRBV28, the J call TRBJ1-5; D gene unclear. From germline, CDR1 is MDHEN and CDR2 SYDVKM. Trimming stripped 3 bases from V and 1 base from J, with 7 bases between. The CDR3 is 14 amino acids. The CDR3 sequence is CASSFLNSNQPQHF. The DNA of the CDR3 is TGTGCCAGCAGTTTCCTGAACAGCAATCAGCCCCAGCATTTT.

The chain has TRBV2 and TRBJ2-7; weak D call: TRBD2 (6 bases). Trimming pared 10 bases from V and 4 bases from J, leaving 20 bases between. The CDR3 extends over 14 amino acids. In germline, CDR1 is SNHLY, CDR2 FYNNEI. In DNA, the CDR3 is TGTGCCAACGACAAAGCGGGCCAACAGTACGAGCAGTACTTC. It codes for CANDKAGQQYEQYF.

This sequence joins TRBV7-9 and TRBJ2-1; 7 bases are shared with TRBD2. The ends lost 5 bases at V and 7 bases at J; junction bases unmatched: 14. Per germline, CDR1 SEHNR and CDR2 FQNEAQ (reference sequence). The CDR3 has 16 residues. CDR3: CASSHRVGREFNEQFF. As DNA, the CDR3 is TGTGCCAGCAGCCACCGTGTGGGGCGGGAGTTTAATGAGCAGTTCTTC.

This chain uses TRBV6-6 with TRBJ2-3, with D hard to call. The CDR3 extends over 16 amino acids. CDR1 is MNHNY and CDR2 is SVGAGI in the germline V gene (reference sequence). V lost 0 bases and J lost 2, with 12 bases in between. Written as DNA, the CDR3 is TGTGCCAGCAGTTACTCGTCGAGGATACACACAGATACGCAGTATTTT. It codes for CASSYSSRIHTDTQYF.

The chain has TRBV29-1 and TRBJ2-1; D gene ambiguous. The V end lost 2 bases, the J end lost 0 bases, and 8 bases lay between the germline ends. Looked up from germline, CDR1 is SQVTM and CDR2 is ANQGSEA. CDR3 length equals 14 residues. CDR3 nucleotide sequence: TGCAGCGTTGAATTCTATAGCTCCTACAATGAGCAGTTCTTC. This gives the protein CSVEFYSSYNEQFF.